The 18 T cell receptor beta chains listed next were all sequenced from one sample in a study of glioma-infiltrating T cells after dendritic cell vaccination. Assay: immunoSEQ multiplex PCR; the TCRdb copy retains only in-frame clones and omits some. The data contain 85,000 to 100,000 clones, approximately 84% of them singletons. Stated time point: after dendritic cell vaccination, including at tumor progression/relapse. The sequences come from blood, collected after dendritic cell vaccination. These receptors came from a human donor with glioblastoma.

The V gene is TRBV28, the J gene TRBJ2-3; 10 bases align to TRBD1. This CDR3 contains 15 residues. V gave up 5 bases and J gave up 2 bases; unmatched junction bases: 4. CDR1 and CDR2 (germline): MDHEN, SYDVKM. Written as DNA, the CDR3 is TGTGCCAGCAGTCCGGGACAGGGGATCACAGATACGCAGTATTTT. It specifies CASSPGQGITDTQYF.

J is TRBJ2-7 and V is TRBV27, with D perhaps matching TRBD1 (5 bases). The CDR3 is made up of 12 amino acids. CDR1 and CDR2 (germline): MNHEY, SMNVEV (reference sequence). V was pared by 6 bases and J by 1 base, with 7 bases between. The CDR3 loop is CASRTASYEQYF. Here the CDR3 DNA reads TGTGCCAGCAGGACAGCATCCTACGAGCAGTACTTC.

V and J are TRBV4-2 and TRBJ2-2; 12 positions match TRBD2. The CDR3 runs 16 residues. The V gene end was trimmed by 5 bases and the J gene end by 5 bases; junction bases not matched to a gene: 6. Germline CDR1 LGHNA, CDR2 YNFKEQ. The CDR3 loop is CASSTRLAGATGELFF. The CDR3 DNA sequence: TGTGCCAGCAGCACGCGACTAGCGGGAGCGACCGGGGAGCTGTTTTTT.

The V call is TRBV2, the J call TRBJ1-5; 8 positions agree with TRBD1. The V gene's germline CDR1 is SNHLY and CDR2 FYNNEI. After removal of 5 bases from V and 1 base from J, the junction contained 7 bases not matched to a gene. This CDR3 is built from 16 residues. The CDR3 DNA reads TGTGCCAGCAGTCGCGACCAGGGGGCCAGCAATCAGCCCCAGCATTTT. This codes for CASSRDQGASNQPQHF.

To note about this clone: This same CDR3 is encoded by further DNA sequences in the sample. The genes are TRBV5-1 and TRBJ1-5; 9 bases align to TRBD1. V lost 4 bases, J lost 6 bases, and 5 bases stayed unmatched. Germline CDR1 and CDR2: SGHRS and YFSETQ. The CDR3 has 14 residues. The CDR3, as DNA: TGCGCCAGCAGCCAGGGACAGGGAGGTCAGCCCCAGCATTTT. Amino acid sequence: CASSQGQGGQPQHF. The complete variable domain, with remaining parts taken from reference TRBV5-1 and TRBJ1-5, reads KAGVTQTPRYLIKTRGQQVTLSCSPISGHRSVSWYQQTPGQGLQFLFEYFSETQRNKGNFPGRFSGRQFSNSRSEMNVSTLELGDSALYLCASSQGQGGQPQHFGDGTRLSIL.

The chain couples TRBV12-5 to TRBJ1-1, with no clear D. Germline V lookup: CDR1 LGHNT, CDR2 FRNRAP. With 5 bases removed from V and 8 bases from J, the gap between germline ends came to 12 bases. This CDR3 spans 12 amino acids. CDR3 amino acids: CASGGDEAEAFF. In nucleotides, the CDR3 is TGTGCTAGTGGTGGCGACGAGGCGGAAGCTTTCTTT.

In its sample, this clone was seen once. The J gene is TRBJ2-3, the V gene TRBV30; TRBD2 might be the D (6 bases). Trimming cost V 3 bases and J 10 bases, with 14 bases left between them. The CDR3 runs to 12 residues. CDR1 and CDR2 (germline): GTSNPN, SVGIG (reference sequence). The CDR3 protein is CAWSLTTGAQYF. The CDR3 bases are TGTGCCTGGAGCCTAACGACGGGGGCGCAGTATTTT.

The V call is TRBV9, the J call TRBJ2-5, with 8 bases matching TRBD2. The CDR3 length is 16 residues. Germline V gives CDR1 SGDLS, CDR2 YYNGEE. Trimming cost V 4 bases and J 3 bases; bases outside gene matches: 11. CDR3 coding DNA: TGTGCCAGCAGCTCTAATAGGTGGCGGGGGGAAGAGACCCAGTACTTC. As protein: CASSSNRWRGEETQYF.

The chain is built from TRBV2 and TRBJ2-5, with no clear D. CDR3 size: 10 residues. From germline, CDR1 is SNHLY and CDR2 FYNNEI. The germline V and J ends were trimmed by 7 bases and 5 bases, with 5 bases remaining between them. CDR3 sequence reads: CASTLETQYF. CDR3 DNA sequence: TGTGCCAGCACATTGGAGACCCAGTACTTC.

This clone was seen a handful of times. The chain uses TRBV7-2 and TRBJ2-5; the match to TRBD2 covers 16 bases. The V gene end was trimmed by 3 bases and the J gene end by 2 bases; junction bases not matched to a gene: 0. Per the germline V gene, CDR1 is SGHTA and CDR2 is FQGNSA. There are 16 residues in the CDR3. The CDR3, as DNA: TGTGCCAGCAGCTTGGGACTAGCGGGGGGGCAAGAGACCCAGTACTTC. It codes for CASSLGLAGGQETQYF.

This chain uses TRBV4-2 with TRBJ1-1; 7 bases fit TRBD1. The CDR3 has 16 amino acids. Losses at the gene ends were 2 bases for V and 1 base for J; bases not matched to a gene: 7. Germline CDR1 reads LGHNA; CDR2 reads YNFKEQ. The DNA of the CDR3 is TGTGCCAGCAGCCAAACGACAGGGACCCCGAACACTGAAGCTTTCTTT. Protein sequence: CASSQTTGTPNTEAFF.

CDR3 sequence reads: CASSFLAGGPYEQYF. The CDR3 DNA follows: TGTGCCAGCAGTTTCCTAGCGGGAGGGCCCTACGAGCAGTACTTC. V usage is TRBV28 and J usage is TRBJ2-7; 12 bases map to TRBD2. CDR3 length: 15 residues. V shed 3 bases and J 2 bases; nucleotides not matched to a gene: 2. CDR1 and CDR2 from the germline V gene are MDHEN and SYDVKM.

In its sample, this clone was seen a few times. V usage is TRBV2 and J usage is TRBJ2-6; 8 bases fit TRBD2. V dropped 0 bases and J dropped 2; count of bases not matched to a gene: 9. CDR3 length: 19 amino acids. Germline assignment: CDR1 SNHLY and CDR2 FYNNEI. The CDR3 DNA sequence: TGTGCCAGCAGTGAAGCGCTCGGCGGGGGGATGGCTGGGGCCAACGTCCTGACTTTC. Its translation is CASSEALGGGMAGANVLTF.

The rearrangement joins TRBV19 to TRBJ1-5, with D possibly TRBD1 on 5 matching bases. This CDR3 region has 18 residues. Germline V gene sequence: CDR1 LNHDA, CDR2 SQIVND (reference sequence). Trimming shortened V by 5 bases and J by 6 bases, and 26 bases separated the two germline ends. The DNA for the CDR3 is TGTGCCAGTAGTTACCCCTCACCCCGGGCCCCCGGGGGTCAGCCCCAGCATTTT. Protein sequence: CASSYPSPRAPGGQPQHF.

This clone has only one observation. The gene calls are TRBV27 and TRBJ2-5, with TRBD1 matching over 11 bases. The J call may be incorrect, as the DNA end agrees better with TRBJ2-7. This CDR3 has 14 residues. Germline CDR1 MNHEY, CDR2 SMNVEV (reference sequence). CDR3 nucleotides: TGTGCCACCAGGTGGGGACAGGGGGCCTACGAGCAGTACTTC. This sequence encodes CATRWGQGAYEQYF.

This clone has only a few counts. Here the CDR3 DNA reads TGTGCCAGTAGTATGTTCTCAGGGGACACTGAAGCTTTCTTT. Amino acid sequence: CASSMFSGDTEAFF. The V and J genes are TRBV19 and TRBJ1-1; D possibly corresponds to TRBD1 (6 bases). The V end lost 3 bases, the J end lost 3 bases, and 11 bases lay between the germline ends. CDR1 is LNHDA and CDR2 is SQIVND in the germline V gene (reference sequence). CDR3 size: 14 residues. The complete variable domain, with remaining parts taken from reference TRBV19 and TRBJ1-1, reads DGGITQSPKYLFRKEGQNVTLSCEQNLNHDAMYWYRQDPGQGLRLIYYSQIVNDFQKGDIAEGYSVSREKKESFPLTVTSAQKNPTAFYLCASSMFSGDTEAFFGQGTRLTVV.

CDR3 DNA: TGTGCCAGCAGCTTGGGGGACAGGGTGGTCTATGGCTACACCTTC. It translates to CASSLGDRVVYGYTF. The V gene is TRBV5-5, the J gene TRBJ1-2; 9 nucleotides line up with TRBD1. The CDR3 runs 15 residues. V lost 0 bases to trimming and J lost 4 bases; unmatched junction nucleotides: 4. CDR1 and CDR2 from the germline V gene are SGHKS and YYEKEE (reference sequence).

Many counts were recorded for this clone. The gene calls are TRBV10-2 and TRBJ2-5, with D perhaps TRBD2 (5 bases). Deletions cut 6 bases from V and 2 bases from J, with 7 bases between. Germline V gives CDR1 WSHSY, CDR2 SAAADI. The CDR3 runs 12 residues. The CDR3 DNA is TGCGCCAGCAGGAGAGGGCAAGAGACCCAGTACTTC. Residues: CASRRGQETQYF.